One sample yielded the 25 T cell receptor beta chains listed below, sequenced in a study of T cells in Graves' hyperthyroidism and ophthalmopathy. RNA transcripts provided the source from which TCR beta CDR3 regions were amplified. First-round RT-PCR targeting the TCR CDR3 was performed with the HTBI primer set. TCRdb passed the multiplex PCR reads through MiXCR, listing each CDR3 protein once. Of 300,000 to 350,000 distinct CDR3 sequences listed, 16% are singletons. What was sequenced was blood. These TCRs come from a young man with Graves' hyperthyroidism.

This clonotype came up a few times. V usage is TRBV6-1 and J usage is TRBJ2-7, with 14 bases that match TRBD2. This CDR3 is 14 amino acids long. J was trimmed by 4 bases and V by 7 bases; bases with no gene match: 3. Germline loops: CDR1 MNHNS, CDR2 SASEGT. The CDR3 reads CASKGTSGGYEQYF. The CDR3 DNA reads TGTGCCAGCAAAGGGACTAGCGGGGGTTACGAGCAGTACTTC.

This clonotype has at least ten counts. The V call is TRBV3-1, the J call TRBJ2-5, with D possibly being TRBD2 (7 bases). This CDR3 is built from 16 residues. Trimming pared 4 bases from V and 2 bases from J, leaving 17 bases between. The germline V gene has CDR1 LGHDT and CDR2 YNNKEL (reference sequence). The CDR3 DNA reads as TGTGCCAGCAGCCCCGAGGGAGGGACACTTCAAGAGACCCAGTACTTC. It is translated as CASSPEGGTLQETQYF.

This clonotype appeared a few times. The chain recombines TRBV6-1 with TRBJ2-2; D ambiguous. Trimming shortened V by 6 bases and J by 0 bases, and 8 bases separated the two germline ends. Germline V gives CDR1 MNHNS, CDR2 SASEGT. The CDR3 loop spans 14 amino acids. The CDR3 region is CASSYLSNTGELFF. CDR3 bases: TGTGCCAGCAGCTACCTTTCGAACACCGGGGAGCTGTTTTTT.

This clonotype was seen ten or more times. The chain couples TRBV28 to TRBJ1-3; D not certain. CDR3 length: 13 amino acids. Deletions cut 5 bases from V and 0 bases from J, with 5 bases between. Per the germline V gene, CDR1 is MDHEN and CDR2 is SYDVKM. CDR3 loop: CASSRLSGNTIYF. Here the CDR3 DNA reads TGTGCCAGCAGTCGGCTCTCTGGAAACACCATATATTTT.

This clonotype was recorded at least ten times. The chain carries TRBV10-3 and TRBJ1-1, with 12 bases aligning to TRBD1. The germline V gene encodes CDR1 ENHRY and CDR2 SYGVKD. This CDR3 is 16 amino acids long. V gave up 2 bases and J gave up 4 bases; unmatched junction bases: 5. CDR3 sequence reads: CAISEPGQGAGTEAFF. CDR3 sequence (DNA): TGTGCCATCAGTGAGCCGGGACAGGGGGCGGGCACTGAAGCTTTCTTT.

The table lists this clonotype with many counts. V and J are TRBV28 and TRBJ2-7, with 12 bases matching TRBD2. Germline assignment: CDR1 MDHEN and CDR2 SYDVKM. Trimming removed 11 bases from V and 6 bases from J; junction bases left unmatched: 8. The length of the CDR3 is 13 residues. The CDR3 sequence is CAASLAGGREQYF. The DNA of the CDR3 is TGTGCCGCCTCCCTAGCGGGAGGGCGCGAGCAGTACTTC.

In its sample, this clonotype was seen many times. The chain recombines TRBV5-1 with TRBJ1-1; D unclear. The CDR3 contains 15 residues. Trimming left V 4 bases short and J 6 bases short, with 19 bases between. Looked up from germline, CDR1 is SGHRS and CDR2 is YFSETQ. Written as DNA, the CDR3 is TGCGCCAGCAGCCCTTTTGGCGGTTCCCTCCCTGAAGCTTTCTTT. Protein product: CASSPFGGSLPEAFF.

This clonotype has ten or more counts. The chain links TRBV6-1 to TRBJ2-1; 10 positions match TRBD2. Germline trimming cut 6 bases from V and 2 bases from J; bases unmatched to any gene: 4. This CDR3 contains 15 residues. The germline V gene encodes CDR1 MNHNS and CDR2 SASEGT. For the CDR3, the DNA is TGTGCCAGCAGGAGCGGGAGGGGGACCTACAATGAGCAGTTCTTC. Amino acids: CASRSGRGTYNEQFF.

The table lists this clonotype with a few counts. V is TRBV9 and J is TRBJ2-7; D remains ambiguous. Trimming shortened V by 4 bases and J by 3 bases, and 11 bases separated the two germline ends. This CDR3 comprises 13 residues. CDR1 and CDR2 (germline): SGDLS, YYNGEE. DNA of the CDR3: TGTGCCAGCAGCCCCCGTTACAGCTACGAGCAGTACTTC. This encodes CASSPRYSYEQYF. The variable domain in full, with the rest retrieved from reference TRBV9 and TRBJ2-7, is DSGVTQTPKHLITATGQRVTLRCSPRSGDLSVYWYQQSLDQGLQFLIQYYNGEERAKGNILERFSAQQFPDLHSELNLSSLELGDSALYFCASSPRYSYEQYFGPGTRLTVT.

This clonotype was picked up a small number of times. The CDR3: CAISGQAEEETQYF. In DNA form, the CDR3 reads TGTGCCATCAGTGGACAGGCGGAGGAGGAGACCCAGTACTTC. The chain uses TRBV10-3 and TRBJ2-5; maybe TRBD1 (6 bases). Germline V gene data show CDR1 as ENHRY and CDR2 as SYGVKD. The CDR3 contains 14 residues. V was cut by 4 bases and J by 5 bases, with 14 bases left in between.

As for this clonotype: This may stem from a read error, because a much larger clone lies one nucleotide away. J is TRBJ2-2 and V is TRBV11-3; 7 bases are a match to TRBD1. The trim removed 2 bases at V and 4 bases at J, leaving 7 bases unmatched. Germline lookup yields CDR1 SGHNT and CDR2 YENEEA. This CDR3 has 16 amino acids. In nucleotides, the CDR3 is TGTGCCAGCAGCTTACCCCCGGGACAGCGCACCGGGGAGCTGTTTTTT. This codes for CASSLPPGQRTGELFF.

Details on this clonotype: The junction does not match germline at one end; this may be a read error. In nucleotides, the CDR3 is TGTACCAGCAGCGTAGGGGCGGGCTCCTACAATGAGCAGTTCTTC. This translates into CTSSVGAGSYNEQFF. V gene TRBV9 combines with J gene TRBJ2-1; D could derive from TRBD1 or TRBD2 (5 bases each). The germline V gene has CDR1 SGDLS and CDR2 YYNGEE. This CDR3 spans 15 amino acids.

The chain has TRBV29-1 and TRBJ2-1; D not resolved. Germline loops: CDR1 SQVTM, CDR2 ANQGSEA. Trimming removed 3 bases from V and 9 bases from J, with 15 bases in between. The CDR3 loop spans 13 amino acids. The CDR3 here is CSVDGIFWGEQFF. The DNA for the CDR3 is TGCAGCGTTGACGGAATCTTCTGGGGTGAGCAGTTCTTC.

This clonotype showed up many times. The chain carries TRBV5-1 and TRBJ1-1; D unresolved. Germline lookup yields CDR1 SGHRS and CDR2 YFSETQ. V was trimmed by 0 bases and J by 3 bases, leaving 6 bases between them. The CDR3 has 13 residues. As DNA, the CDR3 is TGCGCCAGCAGCTTGGCAGAGCACACTGAAGCTTTCTTT. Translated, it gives CASSLAEHTEAFF.

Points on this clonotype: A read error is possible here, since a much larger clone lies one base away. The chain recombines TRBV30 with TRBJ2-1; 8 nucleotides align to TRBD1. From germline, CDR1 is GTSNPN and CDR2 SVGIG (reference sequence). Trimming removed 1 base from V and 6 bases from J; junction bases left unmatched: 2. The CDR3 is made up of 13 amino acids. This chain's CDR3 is CAWSAGGANEQFF. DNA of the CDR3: TGTGCCTGGAGTGCAGGGGGCGCCAATGAGCAGTTCTTC.

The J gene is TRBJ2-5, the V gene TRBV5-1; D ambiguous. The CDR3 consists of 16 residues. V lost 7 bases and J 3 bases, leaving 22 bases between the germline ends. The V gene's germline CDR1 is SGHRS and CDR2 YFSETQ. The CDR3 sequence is CASGLPGWSVEETQYF. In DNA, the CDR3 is TGCGCCAGCGGCCTGCCCGGGTGGAGTGTGGAAGAGACCCAGTACTTC.

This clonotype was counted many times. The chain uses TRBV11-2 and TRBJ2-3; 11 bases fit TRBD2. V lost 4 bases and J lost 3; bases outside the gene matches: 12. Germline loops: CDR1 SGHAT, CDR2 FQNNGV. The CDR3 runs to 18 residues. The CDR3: CASSYRAASGRSTDTQYF. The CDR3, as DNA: TGTGCCAGCAGCTACCGTGCGGCTAGCGGGAGGTCTACAGATACGCAGTATTTT.

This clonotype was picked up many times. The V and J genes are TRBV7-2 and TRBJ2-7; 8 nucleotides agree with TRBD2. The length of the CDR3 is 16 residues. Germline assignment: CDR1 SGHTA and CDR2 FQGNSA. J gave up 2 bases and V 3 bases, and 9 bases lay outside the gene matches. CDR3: CASSFLPGTRAYEQYF. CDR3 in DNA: TGTGCCAGCAGCTTCCTCCCGGGGACTAGGGCCTACGAGCAGTACTTC.

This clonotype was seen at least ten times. CDR3 sequence: CASSFDPGRRGRAEAFF. The CDR3 DNA reads TGTGCCAGCAGTTTTGACCCAGGTCGAAGGGGGAGGGCTGAAGCTTTCTTT. The rearrangement links TRBV12-3 or TRBV12-4 to TRBJ1-1; TRBD1 is a possible D gene (6 bases). Trimming left V 3 bases short and J 6 bases short, with 23 bases between. The CDR3 covers 17 residues.

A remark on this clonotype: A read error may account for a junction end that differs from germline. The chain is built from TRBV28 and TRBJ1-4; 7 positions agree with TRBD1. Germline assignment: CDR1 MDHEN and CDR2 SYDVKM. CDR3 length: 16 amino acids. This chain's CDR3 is CASSFRQGSTNENLFF. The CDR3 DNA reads TGTGCCAGCAGTTTCCGACAGGGAAGTACTAATGAAAACCTGTTTTTT. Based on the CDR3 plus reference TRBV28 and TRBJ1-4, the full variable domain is DVKVTQSSRYLVKRTGEKVFLECVQDMDHENMFWYRQDPGLGLRLIYFSYDVKMKEKGDIPEGYSVSREKKERFSLILESASTNQTSMYLCASSFRQGSTNENLFFGSGTQLSVL.

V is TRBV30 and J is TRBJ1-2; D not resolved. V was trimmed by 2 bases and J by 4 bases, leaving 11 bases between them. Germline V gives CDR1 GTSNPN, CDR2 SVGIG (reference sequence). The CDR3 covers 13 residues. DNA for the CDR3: TGTGCCTGGAGTCCATTACACAGCTATGGCTACACCTTC. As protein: CAWSPLHSYGYTF.

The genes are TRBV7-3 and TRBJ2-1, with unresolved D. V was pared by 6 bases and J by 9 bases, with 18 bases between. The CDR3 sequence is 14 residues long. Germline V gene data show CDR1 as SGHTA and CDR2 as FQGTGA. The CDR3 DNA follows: TGTGCCAGCAGTCCTTCGGGCTATAGAGGTGAGCAGTTCTTC. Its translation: CASSPSGYRGEQFF.

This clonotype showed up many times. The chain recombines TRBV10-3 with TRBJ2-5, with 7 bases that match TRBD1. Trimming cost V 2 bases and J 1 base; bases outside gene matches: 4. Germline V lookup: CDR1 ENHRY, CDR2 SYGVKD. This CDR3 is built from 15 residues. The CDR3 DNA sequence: TGTGCCATCAGTGAGCGACAGGGACCCCAAGAGACCCAGTACTTC. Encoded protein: CAISERQGPQETQYF.

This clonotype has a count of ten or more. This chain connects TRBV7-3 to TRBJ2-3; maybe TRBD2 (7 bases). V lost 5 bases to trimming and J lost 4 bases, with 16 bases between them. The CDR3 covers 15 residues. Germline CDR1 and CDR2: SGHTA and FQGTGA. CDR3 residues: CASSPLLGGADTQYF. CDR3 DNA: TGTGCCAGCAGCCCACTACTAGGGGGGGCAGATACGCAGTATTTT.

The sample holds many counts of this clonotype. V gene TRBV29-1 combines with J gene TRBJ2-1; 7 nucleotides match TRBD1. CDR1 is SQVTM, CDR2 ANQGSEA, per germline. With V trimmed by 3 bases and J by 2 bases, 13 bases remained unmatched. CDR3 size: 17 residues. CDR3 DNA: TGCAGCGTTGATAGGGCTGACAGGGATCGCACCTACAATGAGCAGTTCTTC. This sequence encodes CSVDRADRDRTYNEQFF.